This T cell receptor beta chain was retrieved from a study of T cell responses to AZD1222 COVID-19 vaccine. Study findings and constraints: Mostly white British, mostly female donors; authors suggested clonal diversity may be underestimated. Vaccination with two AZD1222 doses was followed by a rise in Spike-specific TCR breadth and depth.

Sequenced by immunoSEQ multiplex PCR; TCRdb stores in-frame clones only, minus some. The sample holds 150,000 to 200,000 clones; 87% are singletons and the top ten take 0.85% to 1.2%. The CDR3 extends over 16 amino acids. The germline gives CDR1 SGDLS, CDR2 YYNGEE. With 0 bases clipped from V and 0 bases from J, the junction kept 0 bases outside the gene matches. Remarks on this clone: The target antigen is unknown.

Analysis merged second doses at about 4 or about 12 weeks. The sample in question was peripheral blood, obtained 28 days after the second AZD1222 dose. The J gene is TRBJ2-2, the V gene TRBV9; 9 nucleotides match TRBD2. This receptor was obtained from an adult who received the AZD1222 COVID-19 vaccine. The CDR3 region has the DNA TGTGCCAGCAGCGTAGGCGGGGGGGCGAACACCGGGGAGCTGTTTTTT. The encoded protein is CASSVGGGANTGELFF.